The sample holds a few counts of the clone carrying this TCR beta chain. Its matching antigen is unknown. Employing constant-segment primers, 5'RACE generated TCR alpha and TCR beta cDNA libraries bearing sample barcodes and UMIs. TCRdb fed the 5' RACE reads into MiXCR, producing one record per CDR3 protein. The sample gives 200,000 to 300,000 distinct CDR3 sequences, approximately 16% of which show up once; approximately 20% is in the top ten. This record belongs to a study of T-cell memory formation after mild COVID-19. As for the study in general: Largely donor-specific TCR clusters were found.

Overall study results and limits: A subset of responding clones appeared in pre-infection memory, suggesting cross-reactive memory joined.

This sequence originates from a man aged 18 to 30 who had mild COVID-19 (a few samples of this study predate the infection). Cell type and time point are not known. The sample consisted of PBMCs or a T cell subset sorted from them (not recorded which).

CDR3 sequence (DNA): TGCGCCAGCAGCTCCCCGACTAGCGGGGTATACGAGCAGTACTTC. Its translation is CASSSPTSGVYEQYF. The chain is built from TRBV5-1 and TRBJ2-7; 11 nucleotides align to TRBD2. Germline CDR1 SGHRS, CDR2 YFSETQ. V lost 3 bases, J lost 4 bases, and 6 bases stayed unmatched. The CDR3 is 15 residues long.